Following are 17 T cell receptor beta chains from one sample sequenced in a study of regulatory T cells in long-lasting Graves disease. The time point here: newly diagnosed GD, antithyroid drugs for less than 3 months. Generation of the TCR library employed RNA extracted from PBMCs. The authors built TCR beta libraries using iRepertoire HTBI primers and Arm-PCR of CDR3 regions. One entry per CDR3 protein results from TCRdb running MiXCR on the multiplex PCR reads. This sample has about 540,000 distinct CDR3 sequences, with about 14% found just once. These data were also filed under a second study, of T cells in Graves' hyperthyroidism and ophthalmopathy.

Here the sequenced sample was peripheral blood mononuclear cells (PBMCs), taken at new diagnosis, from a patient treated with antithyroid drugs. These receptors were taken from a man under 40 with Graves disease.

The CDR3 loop reads CARPGTSCTGELFF. CDR3 coding DNA: TGTGCCAGACCGGGGACTAGTTGTACCGGGGAGCTGTTTTTT. The chain is built from TRBV6-1 and TRBJ2-2; 8 nucleotides agree with TRBD2. Looked up from germline, CDR1 is MNHNS and CDR2 is SASEGT. The J segment lost 5 bases and the V segment lost 9 bases, leaving 8 bases of the junction unmatched. The CDR3 totals 14 residues.

V usage is TRBV27 and J usage is TRBJ1-5; no firm D call. CDR1 and CDR2 (germline): MNHEY, SMNVEV (reference sequence). This CDR3 contains 15 residues. The V end was cut by 2 bases, the J end by 1 base, with 9 bases between. The DNA for the CDR3 is TGTGCCAGCAGTTTAGGAGCCTACAGCAATCAGCCCCAGCATTTT. This encodes CASSLGAYSNQPQHF.

The chain recombines TRBV9 with TRBJ1-5; 12 bases align to TRBD1. The CDR3 runs 15 residues. Trimming removed 4 bases from V and 6 bases from J; junction bases left unmatched: 5. Germline assignment: CDR1 SGDLS and CDR2 YYNGEE. This chain's CDR3 is CASSQGTGGRQPQHF. DNA for the CDR3: TGTGCCAGCAGCCAAGGGACAGGGGGCCGTCAGCCCCAGCATTTT.

This clonotype was seen many times. The CDR3 nucleotides are TGCGCCAGCAGTGAAACTAGCACAGATACGCAGTATTTT. This encodes CASSETSTDTQYF. The chain carries TRBV5-1 and TRBJ2-3, with unresolved D. In germline, CDR1 is SGHRS, CDR2 YFSETQ. The CDR3 loop spans 13 amino acids. The germline V and J ends were trimmed by 5 bases and 0 bases, with 7 bases remaining between them.

This clonotype was seen at least ten times. The chain links TRBV28 to TRBJ2-6; D is undetermined. The CDR3 consists of 16 residues. Germline-derived CDR1 and CDR2 are MDHEN and SYDVKM. Deletions cut 3 bases from V and 0 bases from J, with 9 bases between. CDR3 nucleotides: TGTGCCAGCAGTTTGGTCCTAGGCTCTGGGGCCAACGTCCTGACTTTC. The encoded protein is CASSLVLGSGANVLTF.

This clonotype has at least ten counts. The V call is TRBV29-1, the J call TRBJ2-1; D could derive from TRBD1 or TRBD2 (6 bases each). Germline V CDR1 and CDR2: SQVTM, ANQGSEA. Trimming pared 3 bases from V and 5 bases from J, leaving 11 bases between. This CDR3 is built from 13 residues. The CDR3, as DNA: TGCAGCGTTGATGGGGGGCCCCACAATGAGCAGTTCTTC. Its protein product is CSVDGGPHNEQFF.

The chain carries TRBV3-1 and TRBJ2-1; D ambiguous. This CDR3 has 12 residues. Germline CDR1 and CDR2: LGHDT and YNNKEL (reference sequence). V was clipped by 2 bases and J by 7 bases, with 6 bases between them. CDR3: CASSQSGNEQFF. The CDR3 nucleotides are TGTGCCAGCAGCCAATCCGGAAATGAGCAGTTCTTC.

The table lists this clonotype with many counts. The junction does not match germline at one end; this may be a read error. This sequence joins TRBV5-1 and TRBJ2-1; 7 bases line up with TRBD2. The CDR3 loop spans 16 amino acids. Per the germline V gene, CDR1 is SGHRS and CDR2 is YFSETQ. The DNA for the CDR3 is TGTGCCAGCAGCTTAGCTGGCGGGAGCTCCTACAATGAGCAGTTCTTC. Translating gives CASSLAGGSSYNEQFF.

In this sample, this clonotype turned up many times. This sequence joins TRBV29-1 and TRBJ2-3; a weak D match, TRBD1 (6 bases). The CDR3 runs 12 residues. The V and J ends lost 8 bases and 5 bases respectively, with 14 bases between them. From germline, CDR1 is SQVTM and CDR2 ANQGSEA. CDR3 amino acids: CSSSQGKDTQYF. The CDR3 nucleotides are TGCAGCTCATCTCAGGGGAAAGATACGCAGTATTTT.

V is TRBV20-1 and J is TRBJ2-7; D unclear. V shed 1 base and J shed 0 bases, with 13 bases lying between them. From germline, CDR1 is DFQATT and CDR2 SNEGSKA (reference sequence). This CDR3 spans 15 amino acids. The CDR3 DNA is TGCAGTGCTAGAGTGTTAGCCCCTAGCTCCTACGAGCAGTACTTC. This codes for CSARVLAPSSYEQYF.

This clonotype was counted at least ten times. This chain links TRBV6-1 with TRBJ2-4, with TRBD1 matching 7 bases. V lost 10 bases to trimming and J lost 6 bases; unmatched junction nucleotides: 6. The CDR3 covers 12 residues. The germline V gene encodes CDR1 MNHNS and CDR2 SASEGT. The CDR3 loop is CATRDSLNIQYF. In DNA, the CDR3 is TGTGCCACCCGGGACAGCTTAAACATTCAGTACTTC.

In this sample, this clonotype turned up a few times. The V gene is TRBV9, the J gene TRBJ2-7; 12 bases fit TRBD2. Germline trimming cut 0 bases from V and 6 bases from J; bases unmatched to any gene: 10. Germline loops: CDR1 SGDLS, CDR2 YYNGEE. This CDR3 is 17 amino acids long. DNA for the CDR3: TGTGCCAGCAGCGTAGGACTAGCGGGAGTCGAGTTCTCCGAGCAGTACTTC. It encodes CASSVGLAGVEFSEQYF.

This clonotype appeared many times. V is TRBV3-1 and J is TRBJ2-7; the D gene is possibly TRBD2 (5 bases). Per the germline V gene, CDR1 is LGHDT and CDR2 is YNNKEL (reference sequence). V was shortened by 8 bases and J by 6 bases, with 14 bases between the two germline ends. The CDR3 has 12 amino acids. CDR3 loop: CASRGYEGEQYF. DNA of the CDR3: TGTGCCAGCCGTGGGTACGAGGGCGAGCAGTACTTC.

This clonotype was picked up many times. The rearrangement joins TRBV5-6 to TRBJ2-2; the D is unclear. V lost 5 bases to trimming and J lost 5 bases, with 10 bases between them. CDR3 length equals 13 residues. Germline values: CDR1 SGHDT, CDR2 YYEEEE. Written as DNA, the CDR3 is TGTGCCAGCAGTTCGAGACCGACCGGGGAGCTGTTTTTT. Protein: CASSSRPTGELFF. The variable domain in full, completed from reference TRBV5-6 and TRBJ2-2, reads DAGVTQSPTHLIKTRGQQVTLRCSPKSGHDTVSWYQQALGQGPQFIFQYYEEEERQRGNFPDRFSGHQFPNYSSELNVNALLLGDSALYLCASSSRPTGELFFGEGSRLTVL.

Concerning this clonotype: Germline and junction disagree at one end, which may indicate a read error. This chain connects TRBV7-9 to TRBJ2-3; 7 bases line up with TRBD2. The CDR3 totals 11 residues. Per the germline V gene, CDR1 is SEHNR and CDR2 is FQNEAQ (reference sequence). The CDR3 protein is CASSLGGAGEF. In DNA, the CDR3 is TGTGCCAGCAGCTTAGGGGGTGCGGGAGAATTT.

This clonotype was counted ten times or more. V gene TRBV27 combines with J gene TRBJ2-7; D uncertain. Trimming took 1 base from V and 3 from J, leaving 7 bases between them. The germline V gene encodes CDR1 MNHEY and CDR2 SMNVEV (reference sequence). The CDR3 loop spans 13 amino acids. The CDR3 here is CASSLWFGYEQYF. CDR3 sequence (DNA): TGTGCCAGCAGTTTATGGTTCGGCTACGAGCAGTACTTC.

This clonotype was counted only a few times. The V and J genes are TRBV18 and TRBJ1-2; D is unresolved. The CDR3 has 14 residues. Germline V gene lookup returns CDR1 KGHSH and CDR2 LQKENI. Trimming left V 3 bases short and J 2 bases short, with 10 bases between. As DNA, the CDR3 is TGTGCCAGCTCACCGAGCCTGGGGAACTATGGCTACACCTTC. Encoded protein: CASSPSLGNYGYTF.